This T cell receptor beta chain is from a study of T cells in Graves' hyperthyroidism and ophthalmopathy. General study results and limits: Progression to ophthalmopathy was predicted a median of 6.5 months early.

Trimming pared 1 base from V and 6 bases from J, leaving 10 bases between. The CDR3 contains 12 residues. Germline V gives CDR1 DFQATT, CDR2 SNEGSKA (reference sequence). Notes on this clonotype: As yet, its antigen is unknown.

Amplification of TCR beta CDR3 regions was performed using RNA transcripts as template. The HTBI primer set drove a first-round RT-PCR of the TCR CDR3. TCRdb processed the multiplex PCR reads anew with MiXCR; each CDR3 protein has one entry. The data show hundreds of thousands of distinct CDR3 sequences, about half seen once. Absence of ophthalmopathy progression within 18 months defined stable Graves' hyperthyroidism. Clinical symptoms, serum thyroxine, TRAb, thyroid ultrasound and orbital computed tomography informed diagnoses. This chain uses TRBV20-1 with TRBJ2-7; tentative D call: TRBD2 (6 bases). Sequenced sample: peripheral blood or thyroid tissue (not recorded which). This receptor was obtained from a woman aged 18-29 years with Graves' hyperthyroidism. The DNA for the CDR3 is TGCAGTGCTAGAGGCCGGGAGTCCGAGCAGTACTTC. Translated, it gives CSARGRESEQYF.